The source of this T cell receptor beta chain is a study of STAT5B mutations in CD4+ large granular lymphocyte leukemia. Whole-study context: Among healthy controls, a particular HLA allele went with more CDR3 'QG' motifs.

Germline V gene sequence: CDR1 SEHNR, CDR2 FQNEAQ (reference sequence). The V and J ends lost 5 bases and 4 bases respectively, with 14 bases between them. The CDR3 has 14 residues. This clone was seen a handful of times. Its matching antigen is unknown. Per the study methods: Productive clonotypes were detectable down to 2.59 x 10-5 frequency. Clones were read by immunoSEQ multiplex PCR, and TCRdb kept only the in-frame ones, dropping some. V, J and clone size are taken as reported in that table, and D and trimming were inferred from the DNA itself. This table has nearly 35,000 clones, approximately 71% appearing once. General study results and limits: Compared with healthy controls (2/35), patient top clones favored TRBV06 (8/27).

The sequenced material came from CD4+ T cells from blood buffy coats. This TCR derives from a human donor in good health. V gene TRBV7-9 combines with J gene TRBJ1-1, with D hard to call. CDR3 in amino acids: CASSPIRGGTEAFF. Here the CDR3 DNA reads TGTGCCAGCAGCCCAATCCGGGGTGGCACTGAAGCTTTCTTT.